This T cell receptor (beta chain) was recovered during a study of CD8+ T cells in alopecia areata. Overall study results and limits: Mice showed TCR sharing more clearly than patients did, possibly owing to HLA. Clonality in lesional scalp, especially alopecia totalis/universalis, exceeded that of normal scalp. Scalp clonality and expanded CD8+ clones among the top 100 showed significant decreases with tofacitinib. With just one nonresponder, it is still uncertain whether baseline CD8+ expansion relates to response.

With V trimmed by 11 bases and J by 2 bases, 8 bases remained unmatched. CDR1 is ENHRY and CDR2 is SYGVKD in the germline V gene. The CDR3 spans 14 residues. Treatment of the sample: oral pan-JAK inhibitor, 5-10 mg twice daily. Both peripheral blood and punch biopsies of lesional scalp skin were obtained from patients who had alopecia areata. Extraction and reverse transcription of RNA yielded cDNA as the sequencing template. This table comes from immunoSEQ multiplex PCR, and its TCRdb copy is limited to in-frame clones, with some not included. The repertoire consists of just over 3,500 clones, with 65% to 75% occurring once and the leading ten covering 9.3%. This clone was detected a few times. Its antigen is not known.

The starting material was skin, obtained at week 24, from a patient treated with tofacitinib. J is TRBJ1-2 and V is TRBV10-3, with TRBD1 matching over 10 bases. The receptor was derived from a human donor with alopecia areata. The CDR3 spells CASRQGAINYGYTF. In nucleotides, the CDR3 is TGTGCCTCACGACAGGGGGCCATAAACTATGGCTACACCTTC.